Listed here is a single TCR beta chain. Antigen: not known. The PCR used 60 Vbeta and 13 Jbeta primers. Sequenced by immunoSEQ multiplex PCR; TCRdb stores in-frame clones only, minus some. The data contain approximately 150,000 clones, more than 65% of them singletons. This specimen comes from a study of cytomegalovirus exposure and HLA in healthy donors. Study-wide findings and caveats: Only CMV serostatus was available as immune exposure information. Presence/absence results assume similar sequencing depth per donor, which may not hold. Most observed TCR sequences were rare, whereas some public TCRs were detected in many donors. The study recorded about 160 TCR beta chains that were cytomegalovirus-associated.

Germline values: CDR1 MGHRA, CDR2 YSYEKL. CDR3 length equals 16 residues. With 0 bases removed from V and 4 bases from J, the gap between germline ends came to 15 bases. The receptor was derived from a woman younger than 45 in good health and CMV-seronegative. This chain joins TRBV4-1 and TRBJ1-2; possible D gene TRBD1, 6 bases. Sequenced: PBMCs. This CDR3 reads CASSQDGTTVRYGYTF. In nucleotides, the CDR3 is TGCGCCAGCAGCCAAGATGGGACAACTGTACGCTATGGCTACACCTTC.